Shown below are 15 T cell receptor beta chains from a single sample sequenced in a study of TIL therapy for anti-PD-1-resistant metastatic lung cancer. The libraries were made with immunoSEQ v3. Measured with immunoSEQ multiplex PCR; TCRdb has only the in-frame clones, and not every one. Of over 20,000 clones in the sample, around 78% are singletons; the top ten hold roughly 7.3%. The time point here: pre-treatment sample, taken before nivolumab and TIL therapy. The sequencing here drew on blood, taken at baseline. The receptor source for this set is a person aged 25-80 years with non-small cell lung cancer.

V is TRBV13 and J is TRBJ2-7, with D perhaps matching TRBD1 (6 bases). The CDR3 length is 18 residues. Germline V gene sequence: CDR1 PRHDT, CDR2 FYEKMQ (reference sequence). The V end was cut by 2 bases, the J end by 1 base, with 21 bases between. The CDR3 spells CASSLKGPLDSLSYEQYF. In nucleotides, the CDR3 is TGTGCCAGCAGCTTAAAAGGTCCGTTGGACAGCCTTTCCTACGAGCAGTACTTC.

DNA of the CDR3: TGCGCCAGCAGGCCGGGACAGAACACTGAAGCTTTCTTT. It specifies CASRPGQNTEAFF. The chain recombines TRBV5-1 with TRBJ1-1; D is possibly TRBD1 (6 bases). The V gene's germline CDR1 is SGHRS and CDR2 YFSETQ. V gave up 5 bases and J gave up 1 base, with 9 bases separating them. The CDR3 consists of 13 residues.

The chain uses TRBV28 and TRBJ2-2; D may be TRBD1 (6 bases). The CDR3 spans 14 residues. Trimming stripped 5 bases from V and 1 base from J, with 8 bases between. The germline V gene has CDR1 MDHEN and CDR2 SYDVKM. In DNA, the CDR3 is TGTGCCAGCAGTGCGACAGGGAACACCGGGGAGCTGTTTTTT. This gives the protein CASSATGNTGELFF.

This chain uses TRBV19 with TRBJ2-3, with 13 bases identical to TRBD2. V trimming: 6 bases; J trimming: 6 bases; junction bases outside the gene matches: 18. Germline V gene sequence: CDR1 LNHDA, CDR2 SQIVND (reference sequence). The CDR3 runs 19 residues. CDR3 sequence: CASRTTGTATSGRPDTQYF. CDR3 bases: TGTGCCAGTAGAACTACCGGGACAGCGACTAGCGGGAGGCCCGATACGCAGTATTTT.

The CDR3 DNA reads TGTGCCAGTAGTATGACAGGGCCCCTGGCTGGGGCCAACGTCCTGACTTTC. Translation: CASSMTGPLAGANVLTF. The chain carries TRBV19 and TRBJ2-6; 7 bases are shared with TRBD1. Trimming cost V 3 bases and J 2 bases; bases outside gene matches: 7. Germline V gene sequence: CDR1 LNHDA, CDR2 SQIVND (reference sequence). This CDR3 comprises 17 residues.

The rearrangement links TRBV19 to TRBJ1-1; tentative D call: TRBD1 (5 bases). Germline CDR1 and CDR2: LNHDA and SQIVND (reference sequence). The V gene lost 10 bases and the J gene lost 4 bases, with 19 bases spanning the gap. CDR3 size: 14 residues. The CDR3 protein is CATGWGGIGTEAFF. The CDR3 DNA sequence: TGTGCCACCGGGTGGGGGGGTATAGGCACTGAAGCTTTCTTT.

The chain combines TRBV19 with TRBJ2-2, with D perhaps being TRBD1 or TRBD2 (6 bases each). The CDR3 has 15 amino acids. Trimming cost V 2 bases and J 6 bases, with 13 bases left between them. In germline, CDR1 is LNHDA, CDR2 SQIVND (reference sequence). The CDR3 is CASSISPGAAGELFF. CDR3 sequence (DNA): TGTGCCAGTAGTATATCCCCGGGGGCCGCCGGGGAGCTGTTTTTT.

This chain links TRBV12-5 with TRBJ2-5; D is unclear. V dropped 1 base and J dropped 5 bases, with 17 bases sitting between them. CDR1 LGHNT and CDR2 FRNRAP come from the germline V gene. This CDR3 is built from 16 residues. DNA of the CDR3: TGTGCTAGTGGTTTGGCAGAGACCCGACCCGTTGAGACCCAGTACTTC. The encoded protein is CASGLAETRPVETQYF.

This clone was observed a single time. This sequence joins TRBV5-1 and TRBJ1-2; TRBD1 matches at 9 bases. The V gene end was trimmed by 3 bases and the J gene end by 8 bases; junction bases not matched to a gene: 14. CDR1 is SGHRS, CDR2 YFSETQ, per germline. The CDR3 is made up of 16 amino acids. The DNA for the CDR3 is TGCGCCAGCAGCTCCGGGACAGGGCTGACTCGGGGAGGCTACACCTTC. Its translation: CASSSGTGLTRGGYTF. Full variable domain (outside the CDR3, taken from reference TRBV5-1 and TRBJ1-2): KAGVTQTPRYLIKTRGQQVTLSCSPISGHRSVSWYQQTPGQGLQFLFEYFSETQRNKGNFPGRFSGRQFSNSRSEMNVSTLELGDSALYLCASSSGTGLTRGGYTFGSGTRLTVV.

The chain couples TRBV5-8 to TRBJ1-2, with a possible D match to TRBD1 (6 bases). The CDR3 is 12 amino acids. CDR1 and CDR2 from the germline V gene are SGHTS and YDEGEE. The V end lost 2 bases, the J end lost 8 bases, and 10 bases lay between the germline ends. CDR3 residues: CASSFYREGYTF. DNA for the CDR3: TGTGCCAGCAGCTTCTACAGGGAAGGCTACACCTTC.

The CDR3 DNA is TGTGCCTGGGGGACTAGCGGGACCTTCCTCTACAATGAGCAGTTCTTC. Its protein product is CAWGTSGTFLYNEQFF. The rearrangement links TRBV30 to TRBJ2-1; 13 nucleotides match TRBD2. CDR1 is GTSNPN, CDR2 SVGIG, per germline (reference sequence). J lost 3 bases, V lost 5 bases, and 7 bases had no gene match. The CDR3 has 16 residues.

V usage is TRBV28 and J usage is TRBJ1-4; D not certain. The germline V and J ends were trimmed by 3 bases and 5 bases, with 10 bases remaining between them. CDR1 and CDR2 from the germline V gene are MDHEN and SYDVKM. The CDR3 is made up of 14 amino acids. This CDR3 reads CASSLAGPNEKLFF. The CDR3 coding sequence is TGTGCCAGCAGTTTGGCGGGTCCAAATGAAAAACTGTTTTTT.

The CDR3 sequence is CASSRPDRSNYGYTF. The CDR3 DNA is TGTGCCAGCAGTCGACCGGACAGATCAAACTATGGCTACACCTTC. The rearrangement links TRBV28 to TRBJ1-2; D possibly corresponds to TRBD1 (6 bases). Germline CDR1 is MDHEN and CDR2 is SYDVKM. There are 15 residues in the CDR3. V was cut by 5 bases and J by 2 bases, with 15 bases left in between.

The chain joins TRBV6-4 to TRBJ2-2; 11 bases agree with TRBD2. With V trimmed by 5 bases and J by 3 bases, 8 bases remained unmatched. The germline V gene encodes CDR1 MRHNA and CDR2 SNTAGT. The CDR3 is made up of 17 amino acids. The CDR3 region is CASSPRIAGGDTGELFF. The CDR3 nucleotides are TGTGCCAGCAGTCCACGCATAGCGGGAGGGGACACCGGGGAGCTGTTTTTT.

V is TRBV5-1 and J is TRBJ2-3; D remains unclear. Germline lookup yields CDR1 SGHRS and CDR2 YFSETQ. CDR3 length: 15 amino acids. The ends were cut back, 4 bases at V and 1 base at J, with 13 bases in the middle. Here the CDR3 DNA reads TGCGCCAGCAGCCTCCCACCCGGTGGCACAGATACGCAGTATTTT. Encoded protein: CASSLPPGGTDTQYF.